This T cell receptor (beta chain) was obtained from a study of human T cells and chemical hapten exposure. Study-wide findings and caveats: Counts of TCRs above 1 in 1000 frequency stayed unchanged with DPC sensitization.

In its sample, this clonotype was seen many times. Its specificity is unknown. The library tagged individual cDNA molecules with unique molecular identifiers. TCRdb re-derived calls from the RACE reads in MiXCR, one entry per CDR3 protein. The sample yields 300,000 to 400,000 distinct CDR3 sequences, approximately 5% seen once. Noted time point: pre-sensitization, week 0. The treatment here: therapeutic diphenylcyclopropenone sensitization with weekly scalp DPC. Total RNA came from unfractionated whole blood. The J segment lost 0 bases and the V segment lost 5 bases, leaving 8 bases of the junction unmatched. CDR1 is LNHDA, CDR2 SQIVND, per germline (reference sequence). There are 17 residues in the CDR3.

The origin of this receptor is a woman aged 50 to 60 with alopecia areata. Some clones in this sample may be carry-over from other donors' samples. The rearrangement joins TRBV19 to TRBJ2-1, with 9 bases fitting TRBD2. This sample comprised whole blood, obtained in connection with sensitization to the hapten diphenylcyclopropenone (DPC). The DNA for the CDR3 is TGTGCCAGTAGTCCCGCCCTAGCGGGGAGCTCCTACAATGAGCAGTTCTTC. Translating gives CASSPALAGSSYNEQFF.